Listed below are T cell receptor beta chains from one sample, sequenced in a study of T cells in Graves' hyperthyroidism and ophthalmopathy. From the multiplex PCR reads, TCRdb called clonotypes with MiXCR, one entry per CDR3 protein. The profile shows hundreds of thousands of distinct CDR3 sequences, roughly a sixth of them singletons. The sequencing sample was made of blood. The receptors derive from a young woman with Graves' hyperthyroidism. Each CDR3 is given with its conserved first and last residue. The D gene is left open where the match is weak. Where a row states a size, it is once, few, many or the class of an expanded clone; other rows omit it.

j_call d_call v_call clone_size cdr3_aa cdr3_nt
TRBJ2-7 NA TRBV29-1 NA CSVGRENPYEQYF TGCAGCGTTGGCCGTGAAAATCCCTACGAGCAGTACTTC
TRBJ2-1 TRBD1 TRBV7-9 many CASSETGPNYNEQFF TGTGCCAGCAGCGAGACAGGGCCCAATTACAATGAGCAGTTCTTC
TRBJ2-2 TRBD1 TRBV7-9 few CASSPRADRGTGELFF TGTGCCAGCAGTCCCAGAGCGGACAGGGGAACCGGGGAGCTGTTTTTT
TRBJ2-7 NA TRBV7-2 many CASSLSGTSYEQYF TGTGCCAGCAGCTTATCGGGCACCTCCTACGAGCAGTACTTC
TRBJ2-1 TRBD2 TRBV5-1 NA CASSWRGGNEQFF TGCGCCAGCAGCTGGCGGGGGGGCAATGAGCAGTTCTTC
TRBJ1-1 NA TRBV7-8 many CASSLTLLVSGNTEAFF TGTGCCAGCAGCTTAACCCTCTTGGTTAGCGGGAACACTGAAGCTTTCTTT
TRBJ2-7 NA TRBV5-1 NA CASSFTRDREQYF TGCGCCAGCAGCTTTACCCGGGACCGCGAGCAGTACTTC
TRBJ2-7 TRBD2 TRBV20-1 many CSARDRRLAGGFRSYEQYF TGCAGTGCTAGAGATCGCCGACTAGCGGGGGGATTTCGCTCCTACGAGCAGTACTTC
TRBJ2-1 TRBD1 TRBV5-6 many CASRPLLGQGAGNEQFF TGTGCCAGCAGGCCCCTTCTGGGACAGGGGGCCGGCAATGAGCAGTTCTTC
TRBJ2-5 TRBD2 TRBV7-9 NA CASSSNKGASGRFETQYF TGTGCCAGCAGCTCAAATAAAGGCGCTAGCGGGAGGTTTGAGACCCAGTACTTC
TRBJ1-2 NA TRBV28 many CASSLTFASGTPPYGYTF TGTGCCAGCAGTTTGACCTTTGCCTCCGGGACACCGCCGTATGGCTACACCTTC
TRBJ1-6 NA TRBV6-1 few CASSPTGSPLHF TGTGCCAGCAGTCCGACAGGATCACCCCTCCACTTT
TRBJ1-2 NA TRBV19 NA CASSTGGASNYGYTF TGTGCCAGTAGTACGGGGGGGGCGTCTAACTATGGCTACACCTTC
TRBJ2-3 TRBD1 TRBV10-3 few CAISEEPGQGKDTQYF TGTGCCATCAGTGAAGAACCGGGACAGGGTAAAGATACGCAGTATTTT
TRBJ2-7 TRBD2 TRBV2 many CASSRTSGGNYEQYF TGTGCCAGCAGTCGGACTAGCGGGGGGAACTACGAGCAGTACTTC
TRBJ2-1 NA TRBV12-3/TRBV12-4 NA CASRPPGYNEQFF TGTGCCAGCAGGCCGCCGGGCTACAATGAGCAGTTCTTC
TRBJ2-6 TRBD1 TRBV6-6 many CASSYSLGQGAKGGANVLTF TGTGCCAGCAGTTACTCGCTGGGACAGGGGGCTAAAGGTGGGGCCAACGTCCTGACTTTC
TRBJ2-3 TRBD1 TRBV12-3/TRBV12-4 many CASWDRATDTQYF TGTGCCAGCTGGGACAGGGCTACAGATACGCAGTATTTT
TRBJ2-3 TRBD1 TRBV20-1 NA CSARKGQLRYF TGCAGTGCTAGGAAGGGACAGTTAAGGTATTTT
TRBJ2-3 NA TRBV18 many CASSQLGTDTQYF TGTGCCAGCTCACAGCTGGGCACAGATACGCAGTATTTT
TRBJ1-2 NA TRBV24-1 many CATSDSGNYGYTF TGTGCCACCAGTGATTCCGGGAATTATGGCTACACCTTC
TRBJ2-5 NA TRBV5-1 NA CASSFASAKWETQYF TGCGCCAGCAGCTTTGCGTCGGCCAAGTGGGAGACCCAGTACTTC
TRBJ1-2 NA TRBV11-3 NA CASSLGRGNTF TGTGCCAGCAGCTTAGGCAGGGGCAACACCTTC
TRBJ2-7 NA TRBV27 many CASSGGRTATTYEQYF TGTGCCAGCAGTGGGGGCAGGACAGCGACAACCTACGAGCAGTACTTC
TRBJ1-5 NA TRBV19 NA CASSTGINQPQHF TGTGCCAGTAGTACAGGGATCAATCAGCCCCAGCATTTT
TRBJ1-2 NA TRBV7-8 many CASIQQGYYGYTF TGTGCCAGCATCCAACAGGGCTACTATGGCTACACCTTC
TRBJ2-3 NA TRBV3-1 many CASSQDEGGTDTQYF TGTGCCAGCAGCCAAGATGAGGGTGGCACAGATACGCAGTATTTT
TRBJ1-2 NA TRBV10-1 NA CARDSYGYTF TGCGCCAGGGACAGCTATGGCTACACCTTC
TRBJ2-7 TRBD1 TRBV5-1 NA CASSLTQGFRSHSYEQYF TGCGCCAGCAGCTTGACACAGGGGTTCAGATCACATTCCTACGAGCAGTACTTC
TRBJ2-7 NA TRBV4-3 few CASSQGVKGEQYF TGCGCCAGCAGCCAAGGGGTTAAAGGGGAGCAGTACTTC
TRBJ1-2 NA TRBV28 many CASSFGGRGPNGYTF TGTGCCAGCAGTTTTGGGGGGCGGGGCCCAAATGGCTACACCTTC
TRBJ2-6 NA TRBV3-1 few CASSGDAGANVLTF TGTGCCAGCAGCGGGGACGCTGGGGCCAACGTCCTGACTTTC
TRBJ1-2 NA TRBV28 NA CASSPSGGVYSYTF TGTGCCAGCAGTCCCTCGGGCGGAGTCTATAGCTACACCTTC
TRBJ1-4 NA TRBV14 NA CASSPFGGTNEKLFF TGTGCCAGCAGCCCCTTCGGGGGAACTAATGAAAAACTGTTTTTT
TRBJ1-2 TRBD1 TRBV10-3 few CAISESGQNYGYTF TGTGCCATCAGTGAGTCGGGACAGAACTATGGCTACACCTTC
TRBJ1-1 NA TRBV2 few CASRRLNTEAFF TGTGCCAGCAGAAGGCTTAACACTGAAGCTTTCTTT
TRBJ2-7 NA TRBV20-1 many CSARVGVGRGLEQYF TGCAGTGCTAGAGTTGGAGTGGGAAGAGGGCTCGAGCAGTACTTC
TRBJ1-2 NA TRBV20-1 NA CSARDTDTGRNYGYTF TGCAGTGCTAGAGATACTGACACGGGGCGTAACTATGGCTACACCTTC
TRBJ2-3 NA TRBV15 few CATSSGDTDTQYF TGTGCCACCAGCAGCGGCGACACAGATACGCAGTATTTT
TRBJ1-1 NA TRBV19 NA CASSARTPMNTEAFF TGTGCCAGTAGTGCAAGGACACCGATGAACACTGAAGCTTTCTTT
TRBJ2-5 NA TRBV5-1 NA CASRGTNGNQETQYF TGCGCCAGCAGGGGTACGAATGGAAACCAAGAGACCCAGTACTTC
TRBJ2-5 NA TRBV30 many CAWSWDKAYQETQYF TGTGCCTGGAGTTGGGACAAGGCCTACCAAGAGACCCAGTACTTC
TRBJ1-3 NA TRBV19 few CASSGGTALSGNTIYF TGTGCCAGTAGTGGAGGAACAGCTCTCTCTGGAAACACCATATATTTT
TRBJ2-2 TRBD2 TRBV29-1 few CSARTSGGTSTGELFF TGCAGCGCCAGGACTAGCGGGGGGACATCCACCGGGGAGCTGTTTTTT
TRBJ2-7 NA TRBV4-1 NA CASSQGTPAYEQYF TGCGCCAGCAGCCAGGGGACCCCCGCCTACGAGCAGTACTTC
TRBJ2-3 TRBD2 TRBV7-2 once CASSPRLAQTSTDTQYF TGTGCCAGCAGCCCACGACTAGCCCAGACTAGCACAGATACGCAGTATTTT
TRBJ1-2 NA TRBV12-3/TRBV12-4 many CASTPRGSSRHGYTF TGTGCCAGCACCCCCAGGGGCAGTAGCCGCCATGGCTACACCTTC
TRBJ2-7 NA TRBV2 many CASEEGYEQYF TGTGCCAGCGAGGAAGGCTACGAGCAGTACTTC
TRBJ2-1 TRBD2 TRBV6-2/TRBV6-3 NA CASSYSLPLAGEDWNEQFF TGTGCCAGCAGTTACTCTTTGCCGCTAGCGGGAGAGGACTGGAATGAGCAGTTCTTC
TRBJ1-1 NA TRBV11-2 many CASSLGPSSNTEAFF TGTGCCAGCAGCTTAGGTCCCAGTTCGAACACTGAAGCTTTCTTT
TRBJ2-1 TRBD2 TRBV12-3/TRBV12-4 NA CASSARLAGPYNEQFF TGTGCCAGCAGTGCCCGTCTAGCGGGTCCTTACAATGAGCAGTTCTTC
TRBJ2-7 TRBD2 TRBV10-1 many CATPVELWRGDSYEQYF TGCGCCACTCCGGTCGAATTGTGGCGGGGGGACTCCTACGAGCAGTACTTC
TRBJ2-1 TRBD2 TRBV29-1 NA CSVSGGVLTNEQFF TGCAGCGTTAGCGGGGGAGTCCTAACCAATGAGCAGTTCTTC
TRBJ1-1 NA TRBV11-2 NA CASSPAPGYTEAFF TGTGCCAGCAGCCCGGCCCCCGGGTACACTGAAGCTTTCTTT
TRBJ2-7 TRBD2 TRBV27 NA CASSLEGLVHEQYF TGTGCCAGCAGTTTGGAGGGACTAGTACACGAGCAGTACTTC
TRBJ2-3 TRBD1 TRBV2 many CASASDRGTDTQYF TGTGCCAGCGCTTCCGACAGGGGAACAGATACGCAGTATTTT